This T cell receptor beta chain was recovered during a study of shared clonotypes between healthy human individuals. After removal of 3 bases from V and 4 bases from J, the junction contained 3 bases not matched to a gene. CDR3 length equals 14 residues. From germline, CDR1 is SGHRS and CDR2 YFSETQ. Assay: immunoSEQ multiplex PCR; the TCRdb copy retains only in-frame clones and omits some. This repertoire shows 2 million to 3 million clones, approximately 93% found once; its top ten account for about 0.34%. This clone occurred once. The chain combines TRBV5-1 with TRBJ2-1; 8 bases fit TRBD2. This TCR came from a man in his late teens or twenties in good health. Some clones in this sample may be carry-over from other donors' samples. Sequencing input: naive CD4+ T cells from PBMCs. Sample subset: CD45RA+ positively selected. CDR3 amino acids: CASSYSGDYNEQFF. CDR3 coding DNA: TGCGCCAGCAGCTATAGCGGGGATTACAATGAGCAGTTCTTC.